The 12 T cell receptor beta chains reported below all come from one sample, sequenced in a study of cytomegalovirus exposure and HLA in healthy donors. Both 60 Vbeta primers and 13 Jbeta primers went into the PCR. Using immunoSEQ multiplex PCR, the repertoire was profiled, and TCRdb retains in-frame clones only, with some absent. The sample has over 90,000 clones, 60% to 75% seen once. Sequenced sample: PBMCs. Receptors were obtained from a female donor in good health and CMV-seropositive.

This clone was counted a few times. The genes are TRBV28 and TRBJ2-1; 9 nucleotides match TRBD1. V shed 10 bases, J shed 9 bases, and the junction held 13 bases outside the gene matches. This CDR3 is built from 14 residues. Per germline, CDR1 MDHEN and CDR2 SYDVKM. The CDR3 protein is CATFNRDRVSEQFF. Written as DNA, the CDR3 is TGTGCCACCTTCAACCGGGACAGGGTTTCTGAGCAGTTCTTC.

The CDR3 DNA reads TGTGCCAGCAGCTTCAGGGGTGAGCAAGAGACCCAGTACTTC. Its translation: CASSFRGEQETQYF. V gene TRBV7-9 combines with J gene TRBJ2-5, with a possible D match to TRBD1 (6 bases). Germline CDR1 SEHNR, CDR2 FQNEAQ (reference sequence). This CDR3 region has 14 residues. V was pared by 3 bases and J by 2 bases, with 10 bases between.

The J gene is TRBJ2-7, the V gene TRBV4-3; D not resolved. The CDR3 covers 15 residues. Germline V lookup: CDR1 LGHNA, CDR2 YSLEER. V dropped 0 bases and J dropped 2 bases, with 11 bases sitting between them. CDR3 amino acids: CASSQEATQTYEQYF. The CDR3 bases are TGCGCCAGCAGCCAAGAGGCCACGCAGACCTACGAGCAGTACTTC.

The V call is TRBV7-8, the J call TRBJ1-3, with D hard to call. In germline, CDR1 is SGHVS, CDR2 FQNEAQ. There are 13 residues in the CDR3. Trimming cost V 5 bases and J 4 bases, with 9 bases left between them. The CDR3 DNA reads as TGTGCCAGCAGCGCCGCACAGGGAAACACCATATATTTT. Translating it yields CASSAAQGNTIYF.

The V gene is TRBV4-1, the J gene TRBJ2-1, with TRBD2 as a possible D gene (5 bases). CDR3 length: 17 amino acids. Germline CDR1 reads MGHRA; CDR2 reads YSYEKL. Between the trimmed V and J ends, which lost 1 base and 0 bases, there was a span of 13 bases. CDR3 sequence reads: CASSQGSGLGSYNEQFF. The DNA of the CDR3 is TGCGCCAGCAGCCAAGGATCCGGACTTGGCTCCTACAATGAGCAGTTCTTC.

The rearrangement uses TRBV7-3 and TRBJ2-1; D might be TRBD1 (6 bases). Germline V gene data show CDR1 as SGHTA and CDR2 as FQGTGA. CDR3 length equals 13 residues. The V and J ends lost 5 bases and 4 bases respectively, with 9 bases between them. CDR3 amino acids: CASSQGLYNEQFF. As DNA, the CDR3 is TGTGCCAGCAGCCAGGGGCTGTACAATGAGCAGTTCTTC.

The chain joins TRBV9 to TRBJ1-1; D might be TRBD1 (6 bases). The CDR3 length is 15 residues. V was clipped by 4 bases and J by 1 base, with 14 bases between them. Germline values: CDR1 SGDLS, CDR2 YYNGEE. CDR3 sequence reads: CASSSSTGSNTEAFF. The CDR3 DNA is TGTGCCAGCAGCTCGTCGACAGGTTCGAACACTGAAGCTTTCTTT. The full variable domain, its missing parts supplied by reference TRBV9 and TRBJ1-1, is DSGVTQTPKHLITATGQRVTLRCSPRSGDLSVYWYQQSLDQGLQFLIQYYNGEERAKGNILERFSAQQFPDLHSELNLSSLELGDSALYFCASSSSTGSNTEAFFGQGTRLTVV.

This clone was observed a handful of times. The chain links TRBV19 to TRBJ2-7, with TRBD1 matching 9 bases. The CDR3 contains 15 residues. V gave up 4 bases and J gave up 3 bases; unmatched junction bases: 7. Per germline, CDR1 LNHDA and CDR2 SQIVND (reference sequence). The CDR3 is CASSNRGRGGYEQYF. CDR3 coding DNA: TGTGCCAGTAGTAACAGGGGGCGCGGTGGCTACGAGCAGTACTTC.

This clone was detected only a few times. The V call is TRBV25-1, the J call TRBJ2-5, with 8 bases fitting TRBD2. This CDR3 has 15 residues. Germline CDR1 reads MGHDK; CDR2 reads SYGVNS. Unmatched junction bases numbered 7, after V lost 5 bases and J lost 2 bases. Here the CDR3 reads CASSRGGLIQETQYF. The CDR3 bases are TGTGCCAGCAGTCGGGGGGGCCTGATACAAGAGACCCAGTACTTC. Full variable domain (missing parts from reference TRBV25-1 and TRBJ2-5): EADIYQTPRYLVIGTGKKITLECSQTMGHDKMYWYQQDPGMELHLIHYSYGVNSTEKGDLSSESTVSRIRTEHFPLTLESARPSHTSQYLCASSRGGLIQETQYFGPGTRLLVL.

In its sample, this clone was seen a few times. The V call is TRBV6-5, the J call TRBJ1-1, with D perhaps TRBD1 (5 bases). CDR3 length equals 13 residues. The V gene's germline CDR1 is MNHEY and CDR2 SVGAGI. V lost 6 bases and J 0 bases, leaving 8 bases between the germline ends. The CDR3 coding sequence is TGTGCCAGCAGCCGGGACTTGAACACTGAAGCTTTCTTT. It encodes CASSRDLNTEAFF.

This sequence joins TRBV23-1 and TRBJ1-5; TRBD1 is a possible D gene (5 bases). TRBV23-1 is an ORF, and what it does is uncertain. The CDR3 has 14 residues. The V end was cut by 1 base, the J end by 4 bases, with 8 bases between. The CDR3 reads CASSQFKGNQPQHF. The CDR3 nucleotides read TGCGCCAGCAGTCAATTTAAGGGGAATCAGCCCCAGCATTTT.

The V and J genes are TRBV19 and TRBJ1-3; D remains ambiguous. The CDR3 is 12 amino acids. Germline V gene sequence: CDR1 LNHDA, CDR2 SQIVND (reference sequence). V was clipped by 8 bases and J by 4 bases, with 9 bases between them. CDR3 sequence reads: CASYTAGNTIYF. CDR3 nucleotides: TGTGCCAGTTATACAGCAGGAAACACCATATATTTT.